These T cell receptor beta chains were read from a single sample in a study of cytomegalovirus exposure and HLA in healthy donors. Assay used: immunoSEQ multiplex PCR; TCRdb lists only in-frame clones, some missing. The sample has 100,000 or so clones, around 87% seen once; the top ten hold 4% to 4.5%. Source material: PBMCs. The receptors were gathered from a woman between 18 and 29 years old in good health and CMV-seropositive. Both conserved end residues are part of each CDR3. D genes are given only for firm matches. Size values are once, few and many counts, or a class for expanded clones, and some rows have none.

v_call: TRBV15
j_call: TRBJ2-3
d_call: -
clone_size: -
cdr3_nt: TGTGCCACCCTCCTAGGTTCTAGCACAGATACGCAGTATTTT
cdr3_aa: CATLLGSSTDTQYF

v_call: TRBV7-8
j_call: TRBJ1-2
d_call: -
clone_size: -
cdr3_nt: TGTGCCAGCAGCTTAGCGCGATCGGGACTTTCTAACTATGGCTACACCTTC
cdr3_aa: CASSLARSGLSNYGYTF

v_call: TRBV30
j_call: TRBJ2-2
d_call: -
clone_size: -
cdr3_nt: TGTGCCTGGAGTTCGGGGGGCGCAAACACCGGGGAGCTGTTTTTT
cdr3_aa: CAWSSGGANTGELFF

v_call: TRBV7-2
j_call: TRBJ2-3
d_call: TRBD1
clone_size: -
cdr3_nt: TGTGCCAGCAGCTTAGGTTCCGGGACAGTCACAGATACGCAGTATTTT
cdr3_aa: CASSLGSGTVTDTQYF

v_call: TRBV11-2
j_call: TRBJ2-7
d_call: TRBD2
clone_size: -
cdr3_nt: TGTGCCAGCAGCACCCGGACTAGCGGGAGGGATCTGCAGTACTTC
cdr3_aa: CASSTRTSGRDLQYF

v_call: TRBV27
j_call: TRBJ2-1
d_call: TRBD2
clone_size: -
cdr3_nt: TGTGCCAGCAGTCAAGCGGGAGGCCCGTACAATGAGCAGTTCTTC
cdr3_aa: CASSQAGGPYNEQFF

v_call: TRBV5-1
j_call: TRBJ2-5
d_call: -
clone_size: -
cdr3_nt: TGCGCCAGCAGCTTGCCGGGGGAAGAGACCCAGTACTTC
cdr3_aa: CASSLPGEETQYF

v_call: TRBV27
j_call: TRBJ1-5
d_call: TRBD1
clone_size: -
cdr3_nt: TGTGCCAGCAGTTTAGGAGGGGGCAACAATCAGCCCCAGCATTTT
cdr3_aa: CASSLGGGNNQPQHF

v_call: TRBV27
j_call: TRBJ1-5
d_call: TRBD1
clone_size: -
cdr3_nt: TGTGCCAGCAGTTCTATGGCAGGGGGGATCAATCAGCCCCAGCATTTT
cdr3_aa: CASSSMAGGINQPQHF

v_call: TRBV5-1
j_call: TRBJ2-2
d_call: -
clone_size: -
cdr3_nt: TGCGCCAGCAGCTTGGCCGGTAGCGAGAACACCGGGGAGCTGTTTTTT
cdr3_aa: CASSLAGSENTGELFF

v_call: TRBV11-3
j_call: TRBJ2-7
d_call: -
clone_size: few
cdr3_nt: TGTGCCAGCAGCTCCCCATCCCCGGGGGAATGGTACGAGCAGTACTTC
cdr3_aa: CASSSPSPGEWYEQYF